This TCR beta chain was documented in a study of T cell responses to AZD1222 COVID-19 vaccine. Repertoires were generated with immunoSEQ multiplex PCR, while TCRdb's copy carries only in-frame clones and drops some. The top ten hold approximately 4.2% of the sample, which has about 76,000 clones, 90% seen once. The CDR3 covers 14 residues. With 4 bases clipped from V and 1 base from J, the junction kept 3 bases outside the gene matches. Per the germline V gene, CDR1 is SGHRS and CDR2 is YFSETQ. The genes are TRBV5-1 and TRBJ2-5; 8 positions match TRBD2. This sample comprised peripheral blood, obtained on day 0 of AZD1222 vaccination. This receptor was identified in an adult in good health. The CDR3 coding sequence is TGCGCCAGCAGCACCGGACTAGCCCAAGAGACCCAGTACTTC. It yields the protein CASSTGLAQETQYF. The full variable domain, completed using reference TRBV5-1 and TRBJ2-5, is KAGVTQTPRYLIKTRGQQVTLSCSPISGHRSVSWYQQTPGQGLQFLFEYFSETQRNKGNFPGRFSGRQFSNSRSEMNVSTLELGDSALYLCASSTGLAQETQYFGPGTRLLVL.